What follows are 27 T cell receptor beta chains derived from one specimen sequenced in a study of blood T cells in healthy people across ages. Using a J-beta primer mix together with a sample-barcoded 5' primer, a second PCR was run for about 6 to 11 cycles. TCRdb passed the 5' RACE reads through MiXCR, listing each CDR3 protein once. Of around 780,000 distinct CDR3 sequences listed, under 30% were seen once; the top ten hold over 2.5%. These data are also associated with another study on T cells of mothers and their children.

The material sequenced was blood. Receptors were obtained from a boy aged 5-17 years in good health.

A few counts support this clonotype. This chain joins TRBV29-1 and TRBJ2-2; D may correspond to TRBD1 or TRBD2 (5 bases each). The germline CDR1 and CDR2 sequences are SQVTM and ANQGSEA. The V gene lost 5 bases and the J gene lost 7 bases, with 17 bases spanning the gap. The CDR3 is 14 residues long. The CDR3 loop reads CSVLYGTGGGELFF. The CDR3 DNA reads as TGCAGCGTTCTTTACGGGACCGGCGGCGGGGAGCTGTTTTTT.

This clonotype turned up a few times. An end of the junction differs from the germline gene, which may be a read error. This chain connects TRBV2 to TRBJ1-4, with a tentative D call TRBD1 (6 bases). The CDR3 is made up of 16 amino acids. Germline V gene sequence: CDR1 SNHLY, CDR2 FYNNEI. CDR3 region: CAGSWDTASTNEKLFF. The CDR3 DNA reads TGTGCCGGCAGCTGGGACACTGCCTCAACTAATGAAAAACTGTTTTTT.

This clonotype has only one observation. The V gene is TRBV12-3 or TRBV12-4, the J gene TRBJ2-7; 9 positions agree with TRBD2. The CDR3 totals 16 residues. With 5 bases clipped from V and 3 bases from J, the junction kept 11 bases outside the gene matches. The CDR3 protein is CASSAGSASGIYEQYF. CDR3 sequence (DNA): TGTGCCAGCAGTGCTGGATCGGCTAGCGGGATCTACGAGCAGTACTTC.

V is TRBV2 and J is TRBJ1-5; 8 nucleotides match TRBD1. The V gene's germline CDR1 is SNHLY and CDR2 FYNNEI. The CDR3 is made up of 14 amino acids. The V segment lost 7 bases and the J segment 4 bases; nucleotides outside the gene matches: 6. The CDR3 is CASTGQVINQPQHF. Written as DNA, the CDR3 is TGTGCCAGCACGGGACAGGTGATTAATCAGCCCCAGCATTTT.

The chain joins TRBV29-1 to TRBJ2-5, with 11 nucleotides matching TRBD1. The CDR3 is 13 amino acids. V trimming: 7 bases; J trimming: 4 bases; junction bases outside the gene matches: 5. Germline V CDR1 and CDR2: SQVTM, ANQGSEA. CDR3: CSAPDRGRETQYF. CDR3 DNA sequence: TGCAGCGCACCGGACAGGGGGCGAGAGACCCAGTACTTC.

The chain uses TRBV28 and TRBJ2-7, with a weak D call TRBD2 (5 bases). The CDR3 runs to 14 residues. V lost 5 bases to trimming and J lost 3 bases, with 14 bases between them. Germline-derived CDR1 and CDR2 are MDHEN and SYDVKM. The CDR3 loop is CASSRREDHYEQYF. CDR3 sequence (DNA): TGTGCCAGCAGTCGTCGGGAAGACCACTACGAGCAGTACTTC.

The chain has TRBV12-5 and TRBJ2-1, with 8 bases identical to TRBD1. Trimming cost V 2 bases and J 10 bases; bases outside gene matches: 7. CDR3 length: 14 amino acids. Per the germline V gene, CDR1 is LGHNT and CDR2 is FRNRAP. CDR3 DNA sequence: TGTGCTAGTGGTTTGAGGACAGGGCCCATCGAGCAGTTCTTC. This gives the protein CASGLRTGPIEQFF.

The V gene is TRBV14, the J gene TRBJ2-5; 7 nucleotides align to TRBD2. The CDR3 runs 15 residues. The V segment lost 3 bases and the J segment 4 bases; nucleotides outside the gene matches: 8. Germline V lookup: CDR1 SGHDN, CDR2 FVKESK. The CDR3 DNA sequence: TGTGCCAGCAGCCAGGGCAGCGGGGTAGGAGAGACCCAGTACTTC. Translated, it gives CASSQGSGVGETQYF.

This chain connects TRBV10-3 to TRBJ2-5; D call uncertain. Trimming stripped 3 bases from V and 1 base from J, with 12 bases between. The CDR3 contains 15 residues. Germline assignment: CDR1 ENHRY and CDR2 SYGVKD. CDR3 bases: TGTGCCATCAGTGAAGGGTCTTACCCCCAAGAGACCCAGTACTTC. It translates to CAISEGSYPQETQYF.

On this clonotype itself: A read error may account for a junction end that differs from germline. The chain combines TRBV6-5 with TRBJ2-7, with 7 bases identical to TRBD1. CDR3 length: 15 residues. The germline CDR1 and CDR2 sequences are MNHEY and SVGAGI. The CDR3 spells CASTYGSTGQHEQYF. In DNA form, the CDR3 reads TGTGCCAGCACTTACGGCTCGACAGGGCAGCACGAGCAGTACTTC.

In its sample, this clonotype was seen a few times. The rearrangement links TRBV18 to TRBJ2-5; the D gene is possibly TRBD2 (5 bases). The ends were cut back, 2 bases at V and 1 base at J, with 17 bases in the middle. The CDR3 has 17 residues. Looked up from germline, CDR1 is KGHSH and CDR2 is LQKENI. CDR3 nucleotide sequence: TGTGCCAGCTCACCAAGGGAACTAGAAGGTTCCCAAGAGACCCAGTACTTC. As protein: CASSPRELEGSQETQYF.

The rearrangement links TRBV6-5 to TRBJ2-1; 13 bases map to TRBD2. Germline values: CDR1 MNHEY, CDR2 SVGAGI. V gave up 5 bases and J gave up 6 bases; unmatched junction bases: 4. This CDR3 has 15 residues. The CDR3 is CASSPLAGGLNEQFF. The CDR3 nucleotides are TGTGCCAGCAGTCCACTAGCGGGGGGGCTCAATGAGCAGTTCTTC.

Only a few counts were recorded for this clonotype. The chain carries TRBV2 and TRBJ2-2; TRBD1 might be the D (6 bases). With 2 bases removed from V and 5 bases from J, the gap between germline ends came to 15 bases. The CDR3 covers 16 residues. CDR1 SNHLY and CDR2 FYNNEI come from the germline V gene. CDR3 sequence: CASSEWGAGETGELFF. The CDR3 DNA follows: TGTGCCAGCAGTGAATGGGGAGCAGGGGAGACCGGGGAGCTGTTTTTT.

There are a few counts of this clonotype. The chain uses TRBV6-6 and TRBJ2-7, with 9 positions matching TRBD1. Per the germline V gene, CDR1 is MNHNY and CDR2 is SVGAGI (reference sequence). The CDR3 runs to 14 residues. J gave up 6 bases and V 2 bases, and 5 bases lay outside the gene matches. CDR3 in DNA: TGTGCCAGCAGTTACGCGCGGACAGGGGTCGAGCAGTACTTC. This sequence encodes CASSYARTGVEQYF.

In the case of this clonotype: The junction does not match germline at one end; this may be a read error. The rearrangement links TRBV5-1 to TRBJ1-2; D not resolved. Germline CDR1 reads SGHRS; CDR2 reads YFSETQ. CDR3 length: 12 residues. In DNA, the CDR3 is TGCGCCAGCAGCTTGACACAGTATGACTACACCTTC. Its protein is CASSLTQYDYTF. The entire variable domain, with the rest obtained from reference TRBV5-1 and TRBJ1-2, is as follows: KAGVTQTPRYLIKTRGQQVTLSCSPISGHRSVSWYQQTPGQGLQFLFEYFSETQRNKGNFPGRFSGRQFSNSRSEMNVSTLELGDSALYLCASSLTQYDYTFGSGTRLTVV.

V usage is TRBV18 and J usage is TRBJ2-4; no clear D gene. The CDR3 totals 13 residues. The germline V and J ends were trimmed by 1 base and 6 bases, with 7 bases remaining between them. CDR1 KGHSH and CDR2 LQKENI come from the germline V gene. The CDR3 reads CASSPHGGNIQYF. The CDR3 nucleotides are TGTGCCAGCTCACCACATGGCGGAAACATTCAGTACTTC.

The chain links TRBV7-6 to TRBJ1-4; the D is unclear. V lost 0 bases to trimming and J lost 4 bases, with 9 bases between them. This CDR3 comprises 15 residues. Germline assignment: CDR1 SGHVS and CDR2 FNYEAQ. In DNA form, the CDR3 reads TGTGCCAGCAGCTTAGCCTCGAAACTTAATGAAAAACTGTTTTTT. Translated, it gives CASSLASKLNEKLFF.

This clonotype has just a few counts. J is TRBJ1-1 and V is TRBV28; TRBD1 is a possible D gene (5 bases). The length of the CDR3 is 15 residues. Between the trimmed V and J ends, which lost 2 bases and 6 bases, there was a span of 16 bases. CDR1 and CDR2 from the germline V gene are MDHEN and SYDVKM. The chain's CDR3 is CASSLGAPYVAEAFF. The DNA of the CDR3 is TGTGCCAGCAGTTTAGGGGCACCCTATGTGGCTGAAGCTTTCTTT.

This clonotype was seen only a few times. The V call is TRBV10-3, the J call TRBJ2-7, with 10 positions matching TRBD2. This CDR3 contains 16 residues. CDR1 and CDR2 (germline): ENHRY, SYGVKD. V trimming: 2 bases; J trimming: 0 bases; junction bases outside the gene matches: 4. CDR3 sequence: CAISEGLADSSYEQYF. The CDR3 coding sequence is TGTGCCATCAGTGAGGGACTAGCGGACTCCTCCTACGAGCAGTACTTC.

Only a few counts were recorded for this clonotype. The CDR3 region is CASSPTGSGEQYF. CDR3 in DNA: TGCGCCAGCAGCCCTACAGGGAGTGGGGAGCAGTACTTC. This chain uses TRBV5-1 with TRBJ2-7; TRBD1 is a possible D gene (6 bases). Germline assignment: CDR1 SGHRS and CDR2 YFSETQ. V lost 4 bases and J lost 7, with 15 bases in between. CDR3 length equals 13 residues.

With regard to this clonotype: Germline and junction disagree at one end, which may indicate a read error. The V call is TRBV7-9, the J call TRBJ2-2, with unresolved D. There are 12 residues in the CDR3. Per germline, CDR1 SEHNR and CDR2 FQNEAQ (reference sequence). Here the CDR3 DNA reads TGCGCCAGCAGCCCACCCTTAGGGGAGCTGTTTTTT. The encoded protein is CASSPPLGELFF.

This clonotype was seen only a few times. The chain couples TRBV29-1 to TRBJ1-2; possible D gene TRBD1, 6 bases. Germline V lookup: CDR1 SQVTM, CDR2 ANQGSEA. This CDR3 region has 14 residues. V lost 5 bases and J 4 bases, leaving 17 bases between the germline ends. The CDR3 loop is CSVYDLGQSYGYTF. Here the CDR3 DNA reads TGCAGCGTTTACGATTTAGGACAGAGCTATGGCTACACCTTC.

This chain joins TRBV5-1 and TRBJ2-4; the D gene is possibly TRBD2 (5 bases). Trimming took off 0 bases at V and 2 bases at J, with 9 bases between the two ends. The germline V gene encodes CDR1 SGHRS and CDR2 YFSETQ. The length of the CDR3 is 15 residues. The CDR3 region has the DNA TGCGCCAGCAGCTTGGGCTCCGGGACCAAAAACATTCAGTACTTC. Translating gives CASSLGSGTKNIQYF.

The chain combines TRBV18 with TRBJ1-1; D uncertain. This CDR3 is 13 amino acids long. Trimming shortened V by 3 bases and J by 7 bases, and 12 bases separated the two germline ends. Germline V gene data show CDR1 as KGHSH and CDR2 as LQKENI. This CDR3 is CASSPPSQIEAFF. In DNA form, the CDR3 reads TGTGCCAGCTCACCCCCGTCCCAGATTGAAGCTTTCTTT.

V and J are TRBV18 and TRBJ2-6; TRBD2 matches 9 bases. CDR3 length equals 17 residues. Per the germline V gene, CDR1 is KGHSH and CDR2 is LQKENI. Germline trimming cut 4 bases from V and 4 bases from J; bases unmatched to any gene: 8. The CDR3 DNA sequence: TGTGCCAGCTCACAAACTAGCGGGTCGATGGGGGCCAACGTCCTGACTTTC. Its translation is CASSQTSGSMGANVLTF.

The chain is built from TRBV20-1 and TRBJ2-7, with 9 positions matching TRBD2. The CDR3 has 14 residues. Germline lookup yields CDR1 DFQATT and CDR2 SNEGSKA (reference sequence). The trim removed 6 bases at V and 1 base at J, leaving 7 bases unmatched. The CDR3 DNA reads as TGCAGTGCCCCTGCTAGCGGGACTTCCTACGAGCAGTACTTC. This codes for CSAPASGTSYEQYF.

The CDR3 loop reads CASSLAAQGQETQYF. The CDR3 DNA reads TGTGCCAGCAGTTTGGCCGCACAGGGACAAGAGACCCAGTACTTC. The gene calls are TRBV28 and TRBJ2-5; D perhaps matches TRBD1 (6 bases). V gave up 3 bases and J gave up 2 bases, with 13 bases separating them. Germline V gives CDR1 MDHEN, CDR2 SYDVKM. The CDR3 extends over 15 amino acids.